These 5 T cell receptor beta chains share one sample of origin, sequenced in a study of cytomegalovirus exposure and HLA in healthy donors. Profiling relied on immunoSEQ multiplex PCR, and the TCRdb table lists in-frame clones only, not all of them. This table holds some 65,000 clones, roughly 97% found once. What was sequenced was PBMCs. Every receptor here comes from a man aged 18 to 29 in good health and CMV-seronegative.

J is TRBJ1-5 and V is TRBV2; a possible D gene is TRBD1 (5 bases). The CDR3 loop spans 13 amino acids. V gave up 7 bases and J gave up 6 bases, with 13 bases separating them. Germline-derived CDR1 and CDR2 are SNHLY and FYNNEI. The CDR3 DNA reads as TGTGCCAGCAAGGGGTCGGGCGCTCAGCCCCAGCATTTT. Its protein is CASKGSGAQPQHF.

This chain joins TRBV5-1 and TRBJ2-5, with D possibly being TRBD2 (6 bases). The J call may be in error: the DNA end matches TRBJ2-7 better. The CDR3 covers 14 residues. Germline V gives CDR1 SGHRS, CDR2 YFSETQ. The CDR3 protein is CASSSMPGDDEQYF. The CDR3 nucleotides read TGCGCCAGCAGCTCTATGCCGGGAGACGACGAGCAGTACTTC.

The rearrangement joins TRBV11-2 to TRBJ1-4, with 7 bases lining up with TRBD1. This CDR3 is 16 amino acids long. The trim removed 5 bases at V and 0 bases at J, leaving 6 bases unmatched. In germline, CDR1 is SGHAT, CDR2 FQNNGV. CDR3 in amino acids: CASSVGGTATNEKLFF. DNA of the CDR3: TGTGCCAGCAGCGTAGGAGGGACAGCAACTAATGAAAAACTGTTTTTT.

V is TRBV27 and J is TRBJ1-1; D might be TRBD1 (5 bases). Trimming removed 6 bases from V and 1 base from J, with 12 bases in between. The CDR3 totals 14 residues. Germline V gene data show CDR1 as MNHEY and CDR2 as SMNVEV (reference sequence). The CDR3 DNA sequence: TGTGCCAGCAGCTCGGGACTGACGAACACTGAAGCTTTCTTT. Translated: CASSSGLTNTEAFF.

The rearrangement uses TRBV5-6 and TRBJ2-3; TRBD2 matches at 10 bases. Germline trimming cut 4 bases from V and 0 bases from J; bases unmatched to any gene: 8. Germline V CDR1 and CDR2: SGHDT, YYEEEE. This CDR3 contains 17 residues. The CDR3 reads CASSARPTSGSTDTQYF. CDR3 in DNA: TGTGCCAGCAGCGCCCGTCCGACTAGCGGGAGCACAGATACGCAGTATTTT.